This T cell receptor beta chain was recovered during a study of CD8 T cells in ankylosing spondylitis. General study results and limits: Roughly eight highly homologous variants made up a TCR beta motif that seemed to typify ankylosing spondylitis blood. The study looked at matched synovial fluid samples from ankylosing spondylitis patients. Disease-linked clones were reported to be significantly enriched there. Earlier studies detected some motif variants in reactive arthritis synovial fluid and blood.

This clonotype was seen more than once but under ten times. Antigen specificity is unknown. The authors made TCR beta libraries by quantitative 5'-RACE with molecular barcodes. TCRdb reprocessed the 5' RACE reads with MiXCR, giving one entry per CDR3 protein. The sample yields about 700,000 distinct CDR3 sequences, roughly 19% seen once. Sequenced material: blood, either unsorted or a sorted T cell fraction (not recorded which). The clonotype comes from a male donor with ankylosing spondylitis.

The DNA of the CDR3 is TGTGCCAGCAGGGAACAGGGCCAAGAGACTTACAATGAGCAGTTCTTC. Amino acids: CASREQGQETYNEQFF. The genes are TRBV2 and TRBJ2-1; D is perhaps TRBD1 (6 bases). V lost 6 bases and J 4 bases, leaving 19 bases between the germline ends. The CDR3 sequence is 16 residues long. Germline V gene sequence: CDR1 SNHLY, CDR2 FYNNEI.